This T cell receptor beta chain is drawn from a study of T cells in Graves' hyperthyroidism and ophthalmopathy. Notes on this clonotype: The antigen is unknown.

Regions amplified from RNA transcripts were the TCR beta CDR3 regions. HTBI primers were employed in a first-round RT-PCR of the TCR CDR3. TCRdb re-called the multiplex PCR reads with MiXCR, one entry per CDR3 protein. The table lists 640,000 or so distinct CDR3 sequences, more than 13% of them singletons. The CDR3 consists of 16 residues. The trim removed 5 bases at V and 7 bases at J, leaving 6 bases unmatched. Germline CDR1 and CDR2: SEHNR and FQNEAQ (reference sequence). Diagnostic decisions used clinical symptoms, serum thyroxine and TRAb, thyroid ultrasound and orbital computed tomography. PBMCs stemmed from under 11 ml fresh peripheral blood. Study-wide results and limits: A model of 13 V-J features distinguished ophthalmopathy from stable hyperthyroidism.

The gene calls are TRBV7-9 and TRBJ2-2; 14 positions match TRBD2. Sequencing was carried out using blood. The sequence derives from a woman between 18 and 29 years old with Graves' ophthalmopathy. CDR3 residues: CASSRGLAGGSGELFF. The CDR3 nucleotides read TGTGCCAGCAGCCGTGGACTAGCGGGAGGTAGCGGGGAGCTGTTTTTT.